Each of the 26 T cell receptor beta chains below was sequenced from the same sample in a study of beta chain features in type 1 diabetes. Study outcomes and limitations: TCRB CDR3 length was moderately but significantly reduced in all four CD4+ subsets of Type 1 diabetes patients.

As every portion of the isolated RNA was reverse transcribed, the sequencing read expressed TCRB transcripts. This table comes from immunoSEQ multiplex PCR, and its TCRdb copy is limited to in-frame clones, with some not included. The sample lists more than 550,000 clones; over 13% were seen once. Antigens of these TCRs are unknown. The source material was naive CD4+ T cells from blood. All receptors derive from a man younger than 35 with type 1 diabetes.

This clone has just a few counts. The chain has TRBV9 and TRBJ2-1; the match to TRBD2 covers 10 bases. Germline CDR1 SGDLS, CDR2 YYNGEE. CDR3 length: 15 residues. V shed 3 bases, J shed 9 bases, and the junction held 9 bases outside the gene matches. Written as DNA, the CDR3 is TGTGCCAGCAGCGCCCCAGCGGGAGGGCCGAGTGAGCAGTTCTTC. It yields the protein CASSAPAGGPSEQFF.

The chain links TRBV2 to TRBJ2-7, with D perhaps given as TRBD1 or TRBD2 (6 bases each). The CDR3 extends over 13 amino acids. Germline V gene lookup returns CDR1 SNHLY and CDR2 FYNNEI. V gave up 7 bases and J gave up 2 bases, with 12 bases separating them. CDR3 in amino acids: CASTGDNAYEQYF. CDR3 bases: TGTGCCAGCACGGGGGACAACGCCTACGAGCAGTACTTC.

The CDR3 DNA sequence: TGTGCCATCAGCTTCGGACAGGGGGGTACCAACGTCCTGACTTTC. Its protein product is CAISFGQGGTNVLTF. This chain links TRBV10-3 with TRBJ2-6; the match to TRBD1 covers 10 bases. This CDR3 is 15 amino acids long. J was trimmed by 8 bases and V by 6 bases; bases with no gene match: 7. Germline V gene data show CDR1 as ENHRY and CDR2 as SYGVKD.

This clone was seen a handful of times. The chain is built from TRBV4-3 and TRBJ1-6; 7 nucleotides align to TRBD1. The CDR3 contains 16 residues. J was trimmed by 10 bases and V by 4 bases; bases with no gene match: 13. In germline, CDR1 is LGHNA, CDR2 YSLEER. CDR3 sequence: CASSRRTGAPGSPLHF. The CDR3 nucleotides read TGCGCCAGCAGCCGCCGGACAGGCGCCCCGGGGTCACCCCTCCACTTT.

The rearrangement joins TRBV23-1 to TRBJ1-6; tentatively, D is TRBD1 (5 bases). TRBV23-1 is recorded as an ORF, its role being uncertain. V lost 6 bases and J 3 bases, leaving 12 bases between the germline ends. The CDR3 sequence is 15 residues long. This CDR3 reads CASRRGPGYNSPLHF. CDR3 bases: TGCGCCAGCAGGAGGGGACCGGGCTATAATTCACCCCTCCACTTT.

The CDR3 here is CASTPEGRGFEQFF. CDR3 coding DNA: TGTGCCAGCACCCCTGAGGGCAGGGGGTTCGAGCAGTTCTTC. The J gene is TRBJ2-1, the V gene TRBV7-6, with 7 bases matching TRBD1. The CDR3 totals 14 residues. V lost 7 bases, J lost 10 bases, and 13 bases stayed unmatched. From germline, CDR1 is SGHVS and CDR2 FNYEAQ.

The V gene is TRBV4-1, the J gene TRBJ1-2; D ambiguous. Trimming stripped 0 bases from V and 1 base from J, with 6 bases between. The CDR3 runs 14 residues. Germline CDR1 MGHRA, CDR2 YSYEKL. The CDR3 reads CASSQDWGNYGYTF. The CDR3 DNA follows: TGCGCCAGCAGCCAAGATTGGGGTAACTATGGCTACACCTTC.

This clone was observed a handful of times. V gene TRBV29-1 combines with J gene TRBJ1-1, with D tentatively TRBD1 (5 bases). CDR3 length: 13 residues. Trimming took off 2 bases at V and 1 base at J, with 8 bases between the two ends. Germline values: CDR1 SQVTM, CDR2 ANQGSEA. CDR3 amino acids: CSVEKGSNTEAFF. The CDR3 DNA follows: TGCAGCGTTGAAAAGGGGTCGAACACTGAAGCTTTCTTT.

This rearrangement joins TRBV2 to TRBJ2-3, with D perhaps TRBD1 (6 bases). The CDR3 has 12 residues. The germline V gene encodes CDR1 SNHLY and CDR2 FYNNEI. Deletions cut 7 bases from V and 3 bases from J, with 8 bases between. The CDR3 loop is CASNRETDTQYF. The CDR3 DNA reads TGTGCCAGCAACAGGGAAACAGATACGCAGTATTTT.

The V call is TRBV30, the J call TRBJ2-2; D is unresolved. The CDR3 consists of 13 residues. Germline loops: CDR1 GTSNPN, CDR2 SVGIG (reference sequence). V lost 5 bases and J 4 bases, leaving 11 bases between the germline ends. CDR3 nucleotides: TGTGCCTGGGGACCGGTCCTCACCGGGGAGCTGTTTTTT. Residues: CAWGPVLTGELFF.

This clone showed up just a few times. CDR3 region: CACYPRISGNTIYF. The CDR3, as DNA: TGTGCCTGCTACCCCCGGATCTCTGGAAACACCATATATTTT. The V call is TRBV30, the J call TRBJ1-3; D gene unclear. From germline, CDR1 is GTSNPN and CDR2 SVGIG (reference sequence). This CDR3 is 14 amino acids long. V was cut by 6 bases and J by 0 bases, with 12 bases left in between.

The CDR3 protein is CASSRFSLEAYNEQFF. CDR3 sequence (DNA): TGCGCCAGCAGCCGATTTAGTCTCGAAGCCTACAATGAGCAGTTCTTC. The V call is TRBV5-1, the J call TRBJ2-1, with D unresolved. The germline CDR1 and CDR2 sequences are SGHRS and YFSETQ. Deletions cut 4 bases from V and 2 bases from J, with 16 bases between. This CDR3 contains 16 residues.

The chain links TRBV14 to TRBJ2-7, with TRBD1 matching 7 bases. J gave up 7 bases and V 4 bases, and 10 bases lay outside the gene matches. This CDR3 region has 14 residues. CDR1 is SGHDN, CDR2 FVKESK, per germline. The CDR3 loop is CASSPRTGVEEQYF. In DNA form, the CDR3 reads TGTGCCAGCAGCCCGCGTACAGGGGTGGAGGAGCAGTACTTC.

The chain employs TRBV7-9 and TRBJ1-5; D gene uncertain. Trimming left V 3 bases short and J 1 base short, with 13 bases between. Germline V gene lookup returns CDR1 SEHNR and CDR2 FQNEAQ (reference sequence). The CDR3 length is 16 residues. This chain's CDR3 is CASSFSPVGSNQPQHF. The DNA for the CDR3 is TGTGCCAGCAGCTTCAGCCCGGTGGGGAGCAATCAGCCCCAGCATTTT.

This chain links TRBV7-8 with TRBJ2-7; D is unresolved. The V end lost 8 bases, the J end lost 3 bases, and 14 bases lay between the germline ends. Germline lookup yields CDR1 SGHVS and CDR2 FQNEAQ. The CDR3 is 13 residues long. The chain's CDR3 is CASSPWSLYEQYF. CDR3 DNA sequence: TGTGCCAGCTCGCCTTGGTCGCTCTACGAGCAGTACTTC.

The sample holds a few counts of this clone. This rearrangement joins TRBV28 to TRBJ2-7; 8 bases match TRBD1. The CDR3 loop spans 15 amino acids. Germline trimming cut 6 bases from V and 1 base from J; bases unmatched to any gene: 8. Per the germline V gene, CDR1 is MDHEN and CDR2 is SYDVKM. The CDR3 loop reads CASRIGQGRSYEQYF. The CDR3 region has the DNA TGTGCCAGCAGGATCGGACAGGGTAGGTCCTACGAGCAGTACTTC.

V is TRBV5-1 and J is TRBJ2-2, with 7 nucleotides matching TRBD2. The CDR3 has 16 amino acids. The germline V gene has CDR1 SGHRS and CDR2 YFSETQ. With V trimmed by 0 bases and J by 0 bases, 2 bases remained unmatched. In DNA, the CDR3 is TGCGCCAGCAGCTTGGCCAGCGGGGCGAACACCGGGGAGCTGTTTTTT. Encoded protein: CASSLASGANTGELFF.

This clone was detected only a few times. The rearrangement joins TRBV13 to TRBJ2-2; D gene ambiguous. Germline CDR1 PRHDT, CDR2 FYEKMQ (reference sequence). V shed 4 bases and J shed 0 bases, with 12 bases lying between them. CDR3 length: 16 residues. Here the CDR3 DNA reads TGTGCCAGCAGCTCTGCTTTGGACGCGAACACCGGGGAGCTGTTTTTT. Its translation: CASSSALDANTGELFF.

The chain carries TRBV7-2 and TRBJ1-4, with 8 bases identical to TRBD1. This CDR3 has 14 residues. J was trimmed by 10 bases and V by 5 bases; bases with no gene match: 9. The germline V gene encodes CDR1 SGHTA and CDR2 FQGNSA. The CDR3 loop is CASSPRQGSRKLFF. The CDR3, as DNA: TGTGCCAGCAGCCCTCGACAGGGGTCCCGAAAACTGTTTTTT.

V is TRBV9 and J is TRBJ2-5, with 10 positions matching TRBD2. Germline V gene sequence: CDR1 SGDLS, CDR2 YYNGEE. Trimming at V came to 4 bases and at J to 5 bases, leaving 5 bases not matched to a gene. The CDR3 totals 14 residues. DNA for the CDR3: TGTGCCAGCAGCCTGGGACTAGCGTGGGAGACCCAGTACTTC. This translates into CASSLGLAWETQYF.

The chain joins TRBV5-1 to TRBJ2-7, with 8 bases lining up with TRBD2. The CDR3 length is 15 residues. Losses at the gene ends were 1 base for V and 7 bases for J; bases not matched to a gene: 10. The germline gives CDR1 SGHRS, CDR2 YFSETQ. The chain's CDR3 is CASSLTSGTRIEQYF. DNA for the CDR3: TGCGCCAGCAGCTTGACATCCGGGACTAGAATAGAGCAGTACTTC.

This clone was observed a few times. The V and J genes are TRBV30 and TRBJ2-5; D might be TRBD1 or TRBD2, each matching 6 bases. V was pared by 4 bases and J by 2 bases, with 14 bases between. The CDR3 totals 14 residues. Germline CDR1 reads GTSNPN; CDR2 reads SVGIG (reference sequence). The CDR3 is CAWTPRGVQETQYF. In DNA form, the CDR3 reads TGTGCCTGGACCCCGAGGGGGGTTCAAGAGACCCAGTACTTC. The variable domain in full, completed from reference TRBV30 and TRBJ2-5, reads SQTIHQWPATLVQPVGSPLSLECTVEGTSNPNLYWYRQAAGRGLQLLFYSVGIGQISSEVPQNLSASRPQDRQFILSSKKLLLSDSGFYLCAWTPRGVQETQYFGPGTRLLVL.

This clone was picked up a small number of times. The CDR3: CASTRDIQETQYF. Here the CDR3 DNA reads TGTGCCAGCACCAGGGACATCCAAGAGACCCAGTACTTC. This chain uses TRBV6-5 with TRBJ2-5; weak D call: TRBD1 (6 bases). Germline lookup yields CDR1 MNHEY and CDR2 SVGAGI. Trimming took off 7 bases at V and 1 base at J, with 10 bases between the two ends. The CDR3 is made up of 13 amino acids.

The CDR3 DNA sequence: TGTGCCAGCAGTACTATACCCCGGACCGTTGGGCCGTCGGGCAATGAGCAGTTCTTC. Its protein product is CASSTIPRTVGPSGNEQFF. The chain recombines TRBV7-9 with TRBJ2-1; D is unclear. This CDR3 is built from 19 residues. Germline CDR1 and CDR2: SEHNR and FQNEAQ (reference sequence). Trimming stripped 6 bases from V and 6 bases from J, with 30 bases between.

This clone has more than one count but fewer than ten. J is TRBJ1-2 and V is TRBV7-9, with D possibly TRBD1 on 5 matching bases. This CDR3 is built from 12 residues. Trimming took off 2 bases at V and 6 bases at J, with 7 bases between the two ends. Germline CDR1 reads SEHNR; CDR2 reads FQNEAQ (reference sequence). CDR3 in amino acids: CASSLMTDGYTF. CDR3 DNA sequence: TGTGCCAGCAGCTTAATGACAGATGGCTACACCTTC.

V usage is TRBV30 and J usage is TRBJ1-2; TRBD1 is a possible D gene (6 bases). The germline gives CDR1 GTSNPN, CDR2 SVGIG (reference sequence). The CDR3 loop spans 14 amino acids. Trimming stripped 4 bases from V and 8 bases from J, with 20 bases between. The CDR3 loop is CAWTTGNPSLGYTF. CDR3 DNA: TGTGCCTGGACTACAGGGAACCCATCTTTAGGCTACACCTTC.